This T cell receptor beta chain was retrieved from a study of cytomegalovirus exposure and HLA in healthy donors. The CDR3 runs to 15 residues. V was trimmed by 0 bases and J by 3 bases, leaving 8 bases between them. Per germline, CDR1 ENHRY and CDR2 SYGVKD. Here immunoSEQ multiplex PCR was the method, and the copy in TCRdb shows in-frame clones only, minus some. The table lists roughly 140,000 clones, about 89% of them singletons. Sequencing used PBMCs. This clonotype originated in a man younger than 35 in good health and CMV-seronegative. The chain combines TRBV10-3 with TRBJ2-2; D is ambiguous. The CDR3 bases are TGTGCCATCAGTGAGTCGGCTGGTTACACCGGGGAGCTGTTTTTT. This translates into CAISESAGYTGELFF.